This TCR beta chain stems from a study of blood T cell repertoires in COVID-19. Data came from immunoSEQ multiplex PCR; TCRdb stores just in-frame clones and leaves some out. The table lists 390,000 or so clones, 90% of them singletons. The specimen sequenced was peripheral blood. This clonotype was obtained from a man aged 18 to 30 with active or convalescent COVID-19.

CDR3: CASSQEGLAATNTGELFF. CDR3 sequence (DNA): TGTGCCAGCAGCCAAGAGGGACTAGCGGCAACAAACACCGGGGAGCTGTTTTTT. The chain is built from TRBV4-2 and TRBJ2-2; 11 nucleotides agree with TRBD2. Losses at the gene ends were 0 bases for V and 2 bases for J; bases not matched to a gene: 5. The CDR3 spans 18 residues. In germline, CDR1 is LGHNA, CDR2 YNFKEQ.